This is a list of T cell receptor beta chains from one sample in a study of cytomegalovirus exposure and HLA in healthy donors. Some clones are missing from TCRdb's copy, which holds only in-frame ones; the method was immunoSEQ multiplex PCR. The sample consists of 50,000 or so clones, about 57% of them appearing once. The specimen sequenced was PBMCs. The receptors here all came from a human donor in good health. The CDR3 runs from the conserved cysteine through the conserved F or W. D genes are given only for firm matches. Size values are once, few and many counts, or a class for expanded clones, and some rows have none.

>TRBJ1-5|NA|TRBV27|TRBD1
CASSSRQTGGWSNQPQHF
TGTGCCAGCAGTTCTAGGCAGACAGGGGGTTGGAGCAATCAGCCCCAGCATTTT
>TRBJ2-7|NA|TRBV12-5|TRBD1
CASGRGQGAYEQYF
TGTGCTAGTGGTCGCGGACAGGGGGCGTACGAGCAGTACTTC
>TRBJ1-2|NA|TRBV13|NA
CASSLSRAYYGYTF
TGTGCCAGCAGCTTAAGCAGGGCCTACTATGGCTACACCTTC
>TRBJ1-2|NA|TRBV29-1|TRBD1
CSADGQEDYGYTF
TGCAGCGCCGACGGACAGGAAGACTATGGCTACACCTTC
>TRBJ1-5|NA|TRBV4-2|TRBD1
CASSQAGTGFQPQHF
TGTGCCAGCAGCCAAGCCGGGACAGGGTTTCAGCCCCAGCATTTT
>TRBJ2-5|NA|TRBV5-1|NA
CASSSGVGETQYF
TGCGCCAGCAGCTCAGGGGTGGGAGAGACCCAGTACTTC
>TRBJ1-1|NA|TRBV6-5|NA
CASSYSTRMNTEAFF
TGTGCCAGCAGTTACTCGACGCGGATGAACACTGAAGCTTTCTTT
>TRBJ2-7|NA|TRBV10-2|TRBD1
CASSGTGLSTYEQYF
TGCGCCAGCAGTGGGACAGGGTTATCGACCTACGAGCAGTACTTC
>TRBJ1-5|NA|TRBV7-8|TRBD1
CASSLADRGSNQPQHF
TGTGCCAGCAGCTTAGCGGACAGGGGTAGCAATCAGCCCCAGCATTTT
>TRBJ2-1|NA|TRBV5-1|NA
CASSLTIAADYNEQFF
TGCGCCAGCAGCTTGACCATAGCGGCGGACTACAATGAGCAGTTCTTC
>TRBJ1-1|few|TRBV5-5|NA
CASSLGPGNTEAFF
TGTGCCAGCAGCTTGGGACCGGGGAACACTGAAGCTTTCTTT
>TRBJ1-5|NA|TRBV7-2|TRBD1
CASSLQGVGQPQHF
TGTGCCAGCAGCTTGCAGGGGGTAGGGCAGCCCCAGCATTTT
>TRBJ1-5|NA|TRBV2|TRBD1
CASSPGTGSAVYGNQPQHF
TGTGCCAGCAGTCCGGGGACAGGGAGTGCCGTTTATGGCAATCAGCCCCAGCATTTT
>TRBJ1-3|NA|TRBV6-5|NA
CASSQDGAGNTIYF
TGTGCCAGCAGTCAGGACGGGGCTGGAAACACCATATATTTT
>TRBJ2-5|NA|TRBV2|NA
CASSDLWGGSGETQYF
TGTGCCAGCAGTGACTTGTGGGGGGGCAGTGGGGAGACCCAGTACTTC
>TRBJ2-3|few|TRBV9|NA
CASSVAAGGTDTQYF
TGTGCCAGCAGCGTAGCAGCGGGCGGGACAGATACGCAGTATTTT
>TRBJ1-2|NA|TRBV10-3|TRBD1
CAISEDRAYGYTF
TGTGCCATCAGTGAGGACAGGGCCTATGGCTACACCTTC
>TRBJ2-6|NA|TRBV5-4|NA
CASSLVASGANVLTF
TGTGCCAGCAGCTTGGTTGCGTCTGGGGCCAACGTCCTGACTTTC
>TRBJ1-3|NA|TRBV19|NA
CASSISARAGNTIYF
TGTGCCAGTAGTATATCCGCCAGGGCTGGAAACACCATATATTTT
>TRBJ2-5|NA|TRBV9|TRBD2
CASSYSGGPPQETQYF
TGTGCCAGCAGCTACAGCGGGGGACCCCCCCAAGAGACCCAGTACTTC
>TRBJ1-2|NA|TRBV30|TRBD1
CAWNRDRPRGYTF
TGTGCCTGGAACCGGGACAGGCCTCGTGGCTACACCTTC
>TRBJ2-5|NA|TRBV7-9|TRBD1
CASSLQGQETQYF
TGTGCCAGCAGTTTACAGGGGCAAGAGACCCAGTACTTC
>TRBJ1-1|few|TRBV5-1|NA
CASSSGGQKNTEAFF
TGCGCCAGCAGCTCGGGTGGCCAGAAGAACACTGAAGCTTTCTTT
>TRBJ2-1|few|TRBV4-3|TRBD2
CASSPLAGGHNEQFF
TGCGCCAGCAGCCCTCTAGCGGGGGGGCATAATGAGCAGTTCTTC